A single sample gave rise to the 24 T cell receptor beta chains below, sequenced in a study of blood T cell repertoires in COVID-19. The repertoire was sequenced with immunoSEQ multiplex PCR; TCRdb's copy has only in-frame clones and lacks some. The profile covers 150,000 to 200,000 clones, with roughly nine tenths appearing a single time and approximately 0.5% taken by the ten largest. The sample comprised peripheral blood. The receptors were gathered from a man aged 45-60 years with acute or convalescent COVID-19.

The rearrangement links TRBV2 to TRBJ1-4; 10 positions match TRBD1. V gave up 6 bases and J gave up 0 bases; unmatched junction bases: 10. Germline loops: CDR1 SNHLY, CDR2 FYNNEI. This CDR3 spans 18 amino acids. Written as DNA, the CDR3 is TGTGCCAGCAGAAGACAGGGGGCCACCAGTGCAACTAATGAAAAACTGTTTTTT. Protein product: CASRRQGATSATNEKLFF.

Worth noting for this clone: The sample carries other DNA sequences with the same CDR3. V is TRBV5-1 and J is TRBJ2-2, with 9 bases that match TRBD1. This CDR3 contains 14 residues. CDR1 and CDR2 (germline): SGHRS, YFSETQ. V lost 4 bases, J lost 5 bases, and 3 bases stayed unmatched. The CDR3: CASSLGQGTGELFF. The DNA for the CDR3 is TGCGCCAGCAGCCTGGGACAGGGAACCGGGGAGCTGTTTTTT.

This clone was seen once. This rearrangement joins TRBV19 to TRBJ2-5, with TRBD2 identical over 9 bases. V lost 7 bases, J lost 5 bases, and 8 bases stayed unmatched. In germline, CDR1 is LNHDA, CDR2 SQIVND (reference sequence). The CDR3 length is 14 residues. The CDR3 is CASKDSGGRETQYF. The CDR3 nucleotides read TGTGCCAGTAAAGACAGCGGGGGGAGGGAGACCCAGTACTTC.

The chain uses TRBV5-5 and TRBJ2-1; TRBD2 agrees at 10 bases. The CDR3 has 17 amino acids. The V gene's germline CDR1 is SGHKS and CDR2 YYEKEE (reference sequence). Trimming took 0 bases from V and 7 from J; bases not matched to a gene: 10. CDR3 amino acids: CASSLAFSSGSRNEQFF. CDR3 in DNA: TGTGCCAGCAGCTTGGCCTTTTCTAGCGGGAGTCGGAATGAGCAGTTCTTC.

This chain joins TRBV19 and TRBJ1-5; D might be TRBD1 (5 bases). The CDR3 consists of 15 residues. V lost 6 bases and J lost 9, with 21 bases in between. Germline loops: CDR1 LNHDA, CDR2 SQIVND (reference sequence). The CDR3 region is CASSMGHSGDWPQHF. CDR3 DNA sequence: TGTGCCAGTAGCATGGGTCACTCCGGGGACTGGCCCCAGCATTTT.

On this clone itself: The sample holds other DNA sequences that translate to the same CDR3. The genes are TRBV7-2 and TRBJ2-5; 9 bases are shared with TRBD2. The CDR3 is 15 amino acids. V gave up 1 base and J gave up 5 bases; unmatched junction bases: 5. Germline-derived CDR1 and CDR2 are SGHTA and FQGNSA. CDR3 sequence reads: CASSLGGGATETQYF. The DNA of the CDR3 is TGTGCCAGCAGCTTAGGCGGGGGGGCGACGGAGACCCAGTACTTC.

This chain links TRBV28 with TRBJ2-7; 7 bases map to TRBD2. There are 11 residues in the CDR3. V gave up 11 bases and J gave up 3 bases; unmatched junction bases: 4. In germline, CDR1 is MDHEN, CDR2 SYDVKM. The CDR3 loop reads CALGGGYEQYF. Here the CDR3 DNA reads TGTGCCTTGGGGGGGGGCTACGAGCAGTACTTC.

The chain couples TRBV7-9 to TRBJ2-3; tentatively, D is TRBD1 (7 bases). V lost 2 bases and J lost 1, with 10 bases in between. The CDR3 contains 15 residues. Germline V gene sequence: CDR1 SEHNR, CDR2 FQNEAQ (reference sequence). This chain's CDR3 is CASSLSRGGTDTQYF. CDR3 DNA: TGTGCCAGCAGCTTATCCAGGGGGGGCACAGATACGCAGTATTTT. The whole variable domain, filled in from reference TRBV7-9 and TRBJ2-3, reads DTGVSQNPRHKITKRGQNVTFRCDPISEHNRLYWYRQTLGQGPEFLTYFQNEAQLEKSRLLSDRFSAERPKGSFSTLEIQRTEQGDSAMYLCASSLSRGGTDTQYFGPGTRLTVL.

The rearrangement uses TRBV7-2 and TRBJ2-2; 9 bases agree with TRBD2. From germline, CDR1 is SGHTA and CDR2 FQGNSA. The V and J ends lost 3 bases and 6 bases, in that order; junction bases with no gene match: 14. The CDR3 runs to 18 residues. The CDR3 loop reads CASSLEASRRLAAGELFF. The CDR3 region has the DNA TGTGCCAGCAGCTTGGAGGCCAGTCGTAGACTAGCGGCCGGGGAGCTGTTTTTT.

This chain links TRBV5-1 with TRBJ1-1, with a tentative D call TRBD1 (5 bases). This CDR3 is 15 amino acids long. Trimming stripped 1 base from V and 5 bases from J, with 15 bases between. Germline V gene data show CDR1 as SGHRS and CDR2 as YFSETQ. CDR3 nucleotide sequence: TGCGCCAGCAGCTTGATGCAGGGTTTAGGGACTGAAGCTTTCTTT. Translation gives CASSLMQGLGTEAFF.

The gene calls are TRBV6-1 and TRBJ1-2, with 7 bases that match TRBD1. The CDR3 is 15 amino acids. Germline V gene lookup returns CDR1 MNHNS and CDR2 SASEGT. J gave up 4 bases and V 1 base, and 6 bases lay outside the gene matches. The CDR3 nucleotides are TGTGCCAGCAGTGAAGGGGACAGACCTCTCTATGGCTACACCTTC. Translated: CASSEGDRPLYGYTF.

The V call is TRBV19, the J call TRBJ2-3; 11 bases match TRBD1. Per germline, CDR1 LNHDA and CDR2 SQIVND (reference sequence). The CDR3 runs 17 residues. V lost 4 bases and J lost 1; bases outside the gene matches: 7. The CDR3 coding sequence is TGTGCCAGTAGTACCTCGGACAGGGGGCTTGGCACAGATACGCAGTATTTT. As protein: CASSTSDRGLGTDTQYF.

The rearrangement uses TRBV2 and TRBJ1-5, with D perhaps matching TRBD1 (5 bases). CDR1 SNHLY and CDR2 FYNNEI come from the germline V gene. The CDR3 has 15 amino acids. Trimming shortened V by 5 bases and J by 1 base, and 12 bases separated the two germline ends. The CDR3 is CASSSRTSSNQPQHF. The CDR3 DNA sequence: TGTGCCAGCAGTAGCCGGACATCCAGCAATCAGCCCCAGCATTTT.

The chain links TRBV28 to TRBJ2-1; 11 positions match TRBD1. V dropped 8 bases and J dropped 6; count of bases not matched to a gene: 9. The germline V gene has CDR1 MDHEN and CDR2 SYDVKM. This CDR3 is 15 amino acids long. The CDR3 DNA reads as TGTGCCAGCGCGGGACAGGGGGTGATTGGCAATGAGCAGTTCTTC. This translates into CASAGQGVIGNEQFF.

The chain links TRBV10-3 to TRBJ2-2; TRBD1 matches at 10 bases. Germline-derived CDR1 and CDR2 are ENHRY and SYGVKD. The CDR3 spans 14 residues. Unmatched junction bases numbered 0, after V lost 2 bases and J lost 6 bases. CDR3: CAISEGQGAGELFF. CDR3 nucleotides: TGTGCCATCAGTGAGGGACAGGGGGCCGGGGAGCTGTTTTTT.

V usage is TRBV9 and J usage is TRBJ2-5, with TRBD1 matching 11 bases. Germline CDR1 SGDLS, CDR2 YYNGEE. Germline trimming cut 0 bases from V and 5 bases from J; bases unmatched to any gene: 3. This CDR3 has 15 residues. CDR3 loop: CASSVGTGGAETQYF. The CDR3 DNA sequence: TGTGCCAGCAGCGTAGGGACAGGGGGCGCGGAGACCCAGTACTTC.

The sample holds one count of this clone. The gene calls are TRBV7-2 and TRBJ2-2; 7 positions match TRBD1. Per the germline V gene, CDR1 is SGHTA and CDR2 is FQGNSA. This CDR3 has 15 amino acids. J gave up 5 bases and V 1 base, and 4 bases lay outside the gene matches. CDR3 DNA: TGTGCCAGCAGCTTAGGCCTACAGGGGACCGGGGAGCTGTTTTTT. It yields the protein CASSLGLQGTGELFF.

The chain couples TRBV18 to TRBJ1-2; D is perhaps TRBD1 (5 bases). Trimming took 0 bases from V and 4 from J, leaving 12 bases between them. In germline, CDR1 is KGHSH, CDR2 LQKENI. The CDR3 contains 15 residues. CDR3 sequence: CASSPPGVEVYGYTF. DNA of the CDR3: TGTGCCAGCTCACCACCAGGGGTTGAGGTCTATGGCTACACCTTC.

The chain employs TRBV3-1 (or the pseudogene TRBV3-2) and TRBJ2-2, with 7 bases identical to TRBD1. CDR1 is LGHDT and CDR2 is YNNKEL in the germline V gene (reference sequence). The V gene end was trimmed by 2 bases and the J gene end by 6 bases; junction bases not matched to a gene: 12. The CDR3 has 17 residues. The CDR3 bases are TGTGCCAGCAGCCAACTCCTGACAGGGAAAGGGGCCGGGGAGCTGTTTTTT. Encoded protein: CASSQLLTGKGAGELFF.

The chain has TRBV12-3 or TRBV12-4 and TRBJ2-1, with D uncertain. The CDR3 contains 12 residues. V was trimmed by 4 bases and J by 6 bases, leaving 7 bases between them. This chain's CDR3 is CASSWPPNEQFF. CDR3 sequence (DNA): TGTGCCAGCAGTTGGCCACCCAATGAGCAGTTCTTC.

The J gene is TRBJ2-3, the V gene TRBV10-2; 8 nucleotides align to TRBD1. The germline V gene encodes CDR1 WSHSY and CDR2 SAAADI. V shed 8 bases and J 6 bases; nucleotides not matched to a gene: 10. This CDR3 region has 14 residues. Here the CDR3 reads CASSRTGMMDTQYF. The CDR3 coding sequence is TGCGCCAGCTCGAGGACAGGGATGATGGATACGCAGTATTTT.

The V gene is TRBV10-1, the J gene TRBJ2-3; TRBD1 matches 9 bases. Trimming took 1 base from V and 2 from J; bases not matched to a gene: 1. Germline V gene lookup returns CDR1 WNHNN and CDR2 SYGVQD (reference sequence). The CDR3 totals 15 residues. The DNA for the CDR3 is TGCGCCAGCAGTGAGTACAGGGGGCCCACAGATACGCAGTATTTT. It specifies CASSEYRGPTDTQYF.

The CDR3 coding sequence is TGCGCCAGCAGTCCTCCAGACAGGGGACGTGGCTACACCTTC. Translating gives CASSPPDRGRGYTF. The chain has TRBV10-2 and TRBJ1-2; 8 nucleotides match TRBD1. This CDR3 contains 14 residues. V trimming: 5 bases; J trimming: 7 bases; junction bases outside the gene matches: 9. Germline CDR1 and CDR2: WSHSY and SAAADI.

The V and J genes are TRBV7-9 and TRBJ2-1; 7 bases match TRBD1. CDR1 SEHNR and CDR2 FQNEAQ come from the germline V gene (reference sequence). V shed 5 bases, J shed 16 bases, and the junction held 5 bases outside the gene matches. CDR3 length equals 10 residues. In DNA, the CDR3 is TGTGCCAGCAGCGACAGGGTGGAATTCTTC. Amino acid sequence: CASSDRVEFF.